This TCR beta chain was observed in a study of PD-L1 blockade in urothelial cancer. TCRdb's table, derived via immunoSEQ multiplex PCR, lists solely in-frame clones and lacks some. The sample contains approximately 71,000 clones, roughly 89% of which appear only once. The V gene's germline CDR1 is SGHRS and CDR2 YFSETQ. J gave up 3 bases and V 4 bases, and 9 bases lay outside the gene matches. The CDR3 is made up of 16 amino acids. As concerns this clone: The antigen remains unidentified.

Study-wide results and caveats: In blood sampled pretreatment, TCR clonality below the median predicted better survival.

Time point in this sample: pretreatment peripheral blood. V is TRBV5-1 and J is TRBJ1-1; the match to TRBD1 covers 10 bases. The sequence derives from a woman in her 70s with urothelial cancer. Sequenced material: PBMCs, taken around atezolizumab (anti-PD-L1) treatment. This chain's CDR3 is CASSNRDRGGDTEAFF. The DNA for the CDR3 is TGCGCCAGCAGCAACCGGGACAGGGGTGGGGACACTGAAGCTTTCTTT.